These 17 T cell receptor beta chains originate from one sample sequenced in a study of technical replicates of blood from a few donors (dated 2017 in TCRdb). Receptors were amplified or captured by the immunoSEQ multiplex PCR assay. In its TCRdb copy, this immuneACCESS table keeps in-frame sequences only and misses some clones. Where compared with another copy, unresolved V genes explain less than half of these, and the others have no known cause. This sample lists around 67,000 clones; nearly 97% were detected once. The biggest ten clones account for more than 0.2% of the sample. Sequencing input: T cells isolated from PBMCs. Receptors were obtained from a human donor in good health.

As DNA, the CDR3 is TGTGCCAGCAGCCTGATGACGGGTAACACTGAAGCTTTCTTT. Translating it yields CASSLMTGNTEAFF. The J gene is TRBJ1-1, the V gene TRBV11-2; D not certain. The germline CDR1 and CDR2 sequences are SGHAT and FQNNGV. The CDR3 is made up of 14 amino acids. V shed 5 bases and J shed 2 bases, with 12 bases lying between them.

The chain employs TRBV6-6 and TRBJ2-7, with D perhaps matching TRBD2 (6 bases). The germline gives CDR1 MNHNY, CDR2 SVGAGI (reference sequence). Trimming cost V 8 bases and J 0 bases, with 11 bases left between them. This CDR3 has 13 residues. CDR3 sequence reads: CASEAGSSYEQYF. CDR3 sequence (DNA): TGTGCCAGCGAGGCGGGGTCCTCCTACGAGCAGTACTTC.

This sequence joins TRBV18 and TRBJ2-3; 11 nucleotides align to TRBD2. Looked up from germline, CDR1 is KGHSH and CDR2 is LQKENI. The V gene end was trimmed by 1 base and the J gene end by 0 bases; junction bases not matched to a gene: 3. This CDR3 has 17 residues. CDR3 sequence reads: CASSPRSGRASTDTQYF. DNA for the CDR3: TGTGCCAGCTCACCACGTAGCGGGAGGGCCAGCACAGATACGCAGTATTTT.

The chain carries TRBV27 and TRBJ2-1, with TRBD1 matching 10 bases. Unmatched junction bases numbered 5, after V lost 5 bases and J lost 4 bases. The CDR3 contains 15 residues. Germline assignment: CDR1 MNHEY and CDR2 SMNVEV (reference sequence). The CDR3 DNA reads TGTGCCAGCAGTACCGACAGGGGGCAGTACAATGAGCAGTTCTTC. Its protein product is CASSTDRGQYNEQFF.

The rearrangement uses TRBV7-3 and TRBJ2-3, with TRBD2 matching over 8 bases. This CDR3 is built from 15 residues. V lost 7 bases and J lost 4; bases outside the gene matches: 10. Germline-derived CDR1 and CDR2 are SGHTA and FQGTGA. In DNA form, the CDR3 reads TGTGCCAGCAACCTCCCGGGGGGGGGCCCAGATACGCAGTATTTT. Its protein product is CASNLPGGGPDTQYF.

J is TRBJ1-4 and V is TRBV9; TRBD1 matches 7 bases. V dropped 4 bases and J dropped 2; count of bases not matched to a gene: 2. The CDR3 is 14 amino acids. Germline CDR1 and CDR2: SGDLS and YYNGEE. The CDR3 DNA is TGTGCCAGCAGCAGGGACAGTACTAATGAAAAACTGTTTTTT. It yields the protein CASSRDSTNEKLFF.

The rearrangement uses TRBV5-1 and TRBJ1-1; D unresolved. The CDR3 runs 16 residues. Germline lookup yields CDR1 SGHRS and CDR2 YFSETQ. V was pared by 3 bases and J by 1 base, with 16 bases between. CDR3 DNA: TGCGCCAGCAGCTCGGGGAGGGCACCCAAGAACACTGAAGCTTTCTTT. This gives the protein CASSSGRAPKNTEAFF.

V and J are TRBV5-1 and TRBJ2-7, with 11 bases fitting TRBD1. The ends lost 4 bases at V and 3 bases at J; junction bases unmatched: 12. Germline V lookup: CDR1 SGHRS, CDR2 YFSETQ. This CDR3 has 17 residues. The CDR3 DNA sequence: TGCGCCAGCAGCCCGGATGTAGGGACAGGGGGGTACTACGAGCAGTACTTC. It encodes CASSPDVGTGGYYEQYF.

The gene calls are TRBV7-6 and TRBJ2-1; possible D gene TRBD2, 5 bases. The CDR3 runs to 13 residues. The V end was cut by 3 bases, the J end by 8 bases, with 11 bases between. CDR1 SGHVS and CDR2 FNYEAQ come from the germline V gene. The CDR3 spells CASSFARGHEQFF. In DNA, the CDR3 is TGTGCCAGCAGCTTCGCTCGGGGTCATGAGCAGTTCTTC.

V and J are TRBV15 and TRBJ1-1; 7 nucleotides agree with TRBD1. This CDR3 has 14 residues. The germline V gene has CDR1 LNHNV and CDR2 YYDKDF (reference sequence). Trimming removed 4 bases from V and 4 bases from J; junction bases left unmatched: 6. The CDR3: CATSTITGVTEAFF. CDR3 nucleotide sequence: TGTGCCACCAGCACCATTACAGGGGTCACTGAAGCTTTCTTT. Full variable domain (outside the CDR3, taken from reference TRBV15 and TRBJ1-1): DAMVIQNPRYQVTQFGKPVTLSCSQTLNHNVMYWYQQKSSQAPKLLFHYYDKDFNNEADTPDNFQSRRPNTSFCFLDIRSPGLGDTAMYLCATSTITGVTEAFFGQGTRLTVV.

In this sample, this clone turned up once. This sequence joins TRBV5-1 and TRBJ2-1; 9 bases are shared with TRBD1. Trimming took 5 bases from V and 1 from J; bases not matched to a gene: 4. The CDR3 runs 15 residues. Germline V CDR1 and CDR2: SGHRS, YFSETQ. The CDR3 nucleotides are TGCGCCAGCAGTCCTGACAGGGGGTCCTACAATGAGCAGTTCTTC. Translating it yields CASSPDRGSYNEQFF. The whole variable domain, remainder taken from reference TRBV5-1 and TRBJ2-1, is KAGVTQTPRYLIKTRGQQVTLSCSPISGHRSVSWYQQTPGQGLQFLFEYFSETQRNKGNFPGRFSGRQFSNSRSEMNVSTLELGDSALYLCASSPDRGSYNEQFFGPGTRLTVL.

The V call is TRBV11-3, the J call TRBJ2-1; D possibly corresponds to TRBD2 (5 bases). Germline V gene sequence: CDR1 SGHNT, CDR2 YENEEA. CDR3 length equals 15 residues. V lost 1 base and J 4 bases, leaving 11 bases between the germline ends. This CDR3 reads CASSLGPSRYNEQFF. The CDR3 bases are TGTGCCAGCAGCTTAGGCCCTAGCAGATACAATGAGCAGTTCTTC.

The gene calls are TRBV7-9 and TRBJ1-1; 9 bases map to TRBD1. CDR3 length equals 15 residues. Trimming removed 5 bases from V and 5 bases from J; junction bases left unmatched: 9. Germline CDR1 SEHNR, CDR2 FQNEAQ (reference sequence). The CDR3 DNA reads as TGTGCCAGCAGCACCCGGACAGGGGAAGGGACTGAAGCTTTCTTT. Encoded protein: CASSTRTGEGTEAFF.

The gene calls are TRBV5-6 and TRBJ2-4; a weak D match, TRBD2 (7 bases). The CDR3 covers 14 residues. Germline V lookup: CDR1 SGHDT, CDR2 YYEEEE. Trimming shortened V by 7 bases and J by 8 bases, and 19 bases separated the two germline ends. As DNA, the CDR3 is TGTGCCAGCGTACAAAGGGGGGGGTTGCACATTCAGTACTTC. Amino acids: CASVQRGGLHIQYF.

The chain joins TRBV6-5 to TRBJ2-5, with 7 bases fitting TRBD2. V lost 0 bases, J lost 5 bases, and 0 bases stayed unmatched. This CDR3 spans 13 amino acids. Germline assignment: CDR1 MNHEY and CDR2 SVGAGI. Here the CDR3 reads CASSYSGGETQYF. As DNA, the CDR3 is TGTGCCAGCAGTTACTCGGGAGGGGAGACCCAGTACTTC.

This chain links TRBV30 with TRBJ1-2; D gene ambiguous. The CDR3 sequence is 13 residues long. CDR1 is GTSNPN and CDR2 is SVGIG in the germline V gene (reference sequence). V was trimmed by 3 bases and J by 2 bases, leaving 10 bases between them. The CDR3 spells CAWSAGSNYGYTF. The CDR3, as DNA: TGTGCCTGGAGCGCGGGGAGCAACTATGGCTACACCTTC.

The V call is TRBV29-1, the J call TRBJ2-7; D gene ambiguous. With 2 bases removed from V and 0 bases from J, the gap between germline ends came to 17 bases. This CDR3 spans 16 amino acids. CDR1 and CDR2 (germline): SQVTM, ANQGSEA. The CDR3 bases are TGCAGCGTTGAATCCGGTGTACAGCCACGCTCCTACGAGCAGTACTTC. Translated, it gives CSVESGVQPRSYEQYF.